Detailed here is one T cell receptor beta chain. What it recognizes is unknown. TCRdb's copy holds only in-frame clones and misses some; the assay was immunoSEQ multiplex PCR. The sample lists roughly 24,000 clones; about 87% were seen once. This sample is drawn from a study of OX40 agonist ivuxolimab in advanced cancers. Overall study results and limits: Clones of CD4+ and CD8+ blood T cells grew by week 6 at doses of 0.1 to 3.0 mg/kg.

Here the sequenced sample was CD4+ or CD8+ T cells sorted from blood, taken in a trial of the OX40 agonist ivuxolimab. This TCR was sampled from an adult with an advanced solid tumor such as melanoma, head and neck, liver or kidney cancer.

The CDR3 loop reads CASSLRQTYSPLHF. The CDR3 bases are TGTGCCAGCAGCTTACGGCAGACGTATTCACCCCTCCACTTT. The rearrangement links TRBV11-2 to TRBJ1-6; D is unclear. The germline V gene encodes CDR1 SGHAT and CDR2 FQNNGV. Trimming cost V 2 bases and J 8 bases, with 10 bases left between them. This CDR3 is built from 14 residues.